The clone carrying this T cell receptor (beta chain) was detected many times. The data are from a study of liver allograft versus peripheral blood T cells. Turning to the study itself: The authors compared T cell receptor repertoires in transplanted livers with those in the peripheral blood of recipients.

MiXCR was run by TCRdb on the reads, yielding one entry per CDR3 protein. Among about 2,800 distinct CDR3 sequences listed, 13% to 15% were seen once. The length of the CDR3 is 13 residues. Germline CDR1 reads SEHNR; CDR2 reads FQNEAQ (reference sequence). The V end was cut by 5 bases, the J end by 3 bases, with 11 bases between. The receptor's source is a human patient who had a liver transplant. Among the T cells, some may be from the graft donor. The rearrangement joins TRBV7-9 to TRBJ2-7; a weak D match, TRBD2 (5 bases). The CDR3, as DNA: TGTGCCAGCAGCAAACGGGAAAACTACGAGCAGTACTTC. It is translated as CASSKRENYEQYF.